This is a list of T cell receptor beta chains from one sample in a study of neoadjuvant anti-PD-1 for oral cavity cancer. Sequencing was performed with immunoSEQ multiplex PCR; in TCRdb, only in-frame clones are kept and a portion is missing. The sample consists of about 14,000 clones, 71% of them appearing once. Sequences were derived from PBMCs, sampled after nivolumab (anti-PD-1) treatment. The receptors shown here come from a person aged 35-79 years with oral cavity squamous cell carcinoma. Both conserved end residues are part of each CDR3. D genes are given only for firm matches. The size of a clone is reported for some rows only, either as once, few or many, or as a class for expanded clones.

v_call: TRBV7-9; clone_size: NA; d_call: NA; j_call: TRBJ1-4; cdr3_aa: CASSLGAREKLFF; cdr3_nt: TGTGCCAGCAGCTTAGGGGCTAGGGAAAAACTGTTTTTT
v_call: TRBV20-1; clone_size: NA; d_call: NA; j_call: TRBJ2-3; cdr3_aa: CSADPREAQYF; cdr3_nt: TGCAGTGCTGACCCCCGGGAAGCGCAGTATTTT
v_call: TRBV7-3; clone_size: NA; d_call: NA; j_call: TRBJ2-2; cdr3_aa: CASSPSRDLNTGELFF; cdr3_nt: TGTGCCAGCAGTCCCTCCCGTGACTTGAACACCGGGGAGCTGTTTTTT
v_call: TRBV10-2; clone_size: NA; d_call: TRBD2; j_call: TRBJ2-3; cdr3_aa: CASSFTSGRTSSTDTQYF; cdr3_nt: TGCGCCAGCAGCTTCACTAGCGGGAGGACCTCTAGCACAGATACGCAGTATTTT
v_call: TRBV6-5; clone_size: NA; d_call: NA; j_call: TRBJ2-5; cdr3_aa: CASSGETQYF; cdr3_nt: TGTGCCAGCAGTGGGGAGACCCAGTACTTC
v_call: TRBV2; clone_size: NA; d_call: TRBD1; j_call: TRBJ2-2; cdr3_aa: CAAAGQVATGELFF; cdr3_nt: TGTGCCGCGGCGGGACAGGTTGCGACCGGGGAGCTGTTTTTT
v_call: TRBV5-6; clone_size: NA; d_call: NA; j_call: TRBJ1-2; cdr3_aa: CASSLEGGHYGYTF; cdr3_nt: TGTGCCAGCAGCTTGGAAGGAGGCCACTATGGCTACACCTTC
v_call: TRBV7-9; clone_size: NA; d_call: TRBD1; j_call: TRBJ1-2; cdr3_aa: CASSFGTGGGYTF; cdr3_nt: TGTGCCAGCAGCTTCGGGACAGGGGGCGGCTACACCTTC
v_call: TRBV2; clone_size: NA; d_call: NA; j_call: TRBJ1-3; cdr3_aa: CASSAGVVSGNTIYF; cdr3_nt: TGTGCCAGCAGTGCCGGAGTTGTCTCTGGAAACACCATATATTTT
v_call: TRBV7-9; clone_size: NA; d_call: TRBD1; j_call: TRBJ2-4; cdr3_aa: CASSLAGTGGAIQYF; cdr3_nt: TGTGCCAGCAGCTTAGCAGGGACAGGGGGCGCCATTCAGTACTTC
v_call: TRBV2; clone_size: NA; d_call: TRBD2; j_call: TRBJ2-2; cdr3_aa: CASRPGLAYTGELFF; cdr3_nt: TGTGCCAGCAGGCCGGGACTAGCGTACACCGGGGAGCTGTTTTTT
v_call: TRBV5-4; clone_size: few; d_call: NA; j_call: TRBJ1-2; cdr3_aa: CASSPEGGLMYGYTF; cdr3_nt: TGTGCCAGCAGCCCTGAGGGGGGGTTGATGTATGGCTACACCTTC
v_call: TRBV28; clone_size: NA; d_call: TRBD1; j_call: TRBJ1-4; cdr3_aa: CASSFPSGTGSEKLFF; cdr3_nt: TGTGCCAGCAGTTTTCCTTCCGGGACAGGGAGTGAAAAACTGTTTTTT
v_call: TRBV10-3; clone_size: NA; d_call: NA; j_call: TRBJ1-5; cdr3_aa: CAISQHSNQPQHF; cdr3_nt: TGTGCCATCAGCCAACATAGCAATCAGCCCCAGCATTTT
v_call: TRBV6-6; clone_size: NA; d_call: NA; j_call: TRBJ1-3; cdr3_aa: CASSYSTPGNTIYF; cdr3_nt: TGTGCCAGCAGTTACTCGACACCCGGAAACACCATATATTTT
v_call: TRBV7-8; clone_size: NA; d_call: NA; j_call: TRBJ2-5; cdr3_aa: CASSLEAQGDKTQYF; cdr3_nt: TGTGCCAGCAGCCTTGAGGCACAGGGAGACAAGACCCAGTACTTC
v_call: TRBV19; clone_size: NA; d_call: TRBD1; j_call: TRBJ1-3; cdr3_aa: CASRTGAGNTIYF; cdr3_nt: TGTGCCAGTAGGACAGGGGCTGGAAACACCATATATTTT
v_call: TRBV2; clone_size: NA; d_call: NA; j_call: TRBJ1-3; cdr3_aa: CASSGGPGNTIYF; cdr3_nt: TGTGCCAGCAGTGGGGGCCCCGGAAACACCATATATTTT
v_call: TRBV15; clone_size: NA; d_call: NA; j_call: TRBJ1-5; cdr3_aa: CATSSSGPHQPQHF; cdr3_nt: TGTGCCACCAGCAGTTCAGGGCCACATCAGCCCCAGCATTTT
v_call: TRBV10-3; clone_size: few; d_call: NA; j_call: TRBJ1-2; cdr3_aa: CAISEMANYGYTF; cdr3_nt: TGTGCCATCAGTGAGATGGCAAACTATGGCTACACCTTC
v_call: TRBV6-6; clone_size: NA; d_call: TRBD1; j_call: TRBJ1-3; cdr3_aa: CASSPGGSGNTIYF; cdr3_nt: TGTGCCAGCAGCCCAGGGGGCTCGGGAAACACCATATATTTT
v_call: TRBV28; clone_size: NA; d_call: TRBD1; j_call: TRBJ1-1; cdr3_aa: CASSLAGGANTEAFF; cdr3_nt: TGTGCCAGCAGTTTAGCAGGGGGAGCAAACACTGAAGCTTTCTTT
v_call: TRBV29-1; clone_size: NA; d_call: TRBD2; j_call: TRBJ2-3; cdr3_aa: CSSQSTSGKADTQYF; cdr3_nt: TGCAGCTCCCAGTCGACTAGCGGGAAAGCAGATACGCAGTATTTT
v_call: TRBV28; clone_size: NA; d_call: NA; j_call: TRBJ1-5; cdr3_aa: CASSLGGEPQHF; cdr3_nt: TGTGCCAGCAGTTTAGGAGGGGAGCCCCAGCATTTT
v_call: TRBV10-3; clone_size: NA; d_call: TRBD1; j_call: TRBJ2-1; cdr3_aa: CAIKGTGGAGSYNEQFF; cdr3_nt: TGTGCCATCAAAGGGACAGGGGGCGCGGGCTCCTACAATGAGCAGTTCTTC
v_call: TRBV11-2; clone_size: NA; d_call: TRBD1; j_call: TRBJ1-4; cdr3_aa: CASSLGTGVGEKLFF; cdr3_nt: TGTGCCAGCAGCTTAGGGACAGGGGTTGGTGAAAAACTGTTTTTT
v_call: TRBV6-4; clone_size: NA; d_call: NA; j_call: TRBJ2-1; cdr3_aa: CASAREWVYNEQFF; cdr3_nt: TGTGCCAGCGCACGGGAGTGGGTATACAATGAGCAGTTCTTC
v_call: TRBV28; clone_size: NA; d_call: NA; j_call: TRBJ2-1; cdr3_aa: CASSFHPLPTGRVNEQFF; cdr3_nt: TGTGCCAGCAGTTTTCACCCCCTCCCCACGGGCCGGGTCAATGAGCAGTTCTTC
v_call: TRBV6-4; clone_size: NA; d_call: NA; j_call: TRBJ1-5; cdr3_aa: CASSEGYSNQPQHF; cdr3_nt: TGTGCCAGCAGTGAGGGTTATAGCAATCAGCCCCAGCATTTT
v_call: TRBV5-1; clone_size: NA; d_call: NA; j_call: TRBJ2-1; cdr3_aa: CASSLTLGQPMKGEQFF; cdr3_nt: TGCGCCAGCAGCTTAACTTTAGGACAGCCCATGAAGGGAGAGCAGTTCTTC
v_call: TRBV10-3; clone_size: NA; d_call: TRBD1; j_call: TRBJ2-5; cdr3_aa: CAISESNRGFQETQYF; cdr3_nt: TGTGCCATCAGTGAGTCTAACAGGGGGTTCCAAGAGACCCAGTACTTC
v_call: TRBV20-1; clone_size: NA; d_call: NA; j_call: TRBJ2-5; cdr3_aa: CSAAGFETQYF; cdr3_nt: TGCAGTGCCGCGGGTTTTGAGACCCAGTACTTC
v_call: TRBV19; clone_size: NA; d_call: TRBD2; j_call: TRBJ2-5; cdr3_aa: CASSIGTSGGWETQYF; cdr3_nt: TGTGCCAGTAGTATTGGGACTAGCGGAGGTTGGGAGACCCAGTACTTC
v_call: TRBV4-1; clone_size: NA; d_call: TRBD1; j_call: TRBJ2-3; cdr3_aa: CASSQDVGRGKYF; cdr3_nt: TGCGCCAGCAGCCAAGACGTCGGCAGGGGGAAGTATTTT
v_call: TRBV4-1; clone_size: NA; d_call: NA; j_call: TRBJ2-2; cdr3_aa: CASSQGRGGGTGELFF; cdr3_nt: TGCGCCAGCAGCCAAGGCCGGGGAGGGGGCACCGGGGAGCTGTTTTTT
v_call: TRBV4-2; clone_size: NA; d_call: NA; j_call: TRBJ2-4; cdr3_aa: CASSQEGGGIQYF; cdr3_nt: TGTGCCAGCAGCCAAGAGGGAGGGGGCATTCAGTACTTC
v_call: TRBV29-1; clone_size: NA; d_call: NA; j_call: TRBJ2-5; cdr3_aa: CSVQDSRWETQYF; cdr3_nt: TGCAGCGTTCAGGACTCCCGATGGGAGACCCAGTACTTC
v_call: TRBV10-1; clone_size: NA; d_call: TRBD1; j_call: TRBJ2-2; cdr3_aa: CASSEWQGAGTGELFF; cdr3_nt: TGCGCCAGCAGTGAGTGGCAGGGGGCTGGCACCGGGGAGCTGTTTTTT
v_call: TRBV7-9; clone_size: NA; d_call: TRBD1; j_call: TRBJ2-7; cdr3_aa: CASSLEVQGSYEQYF; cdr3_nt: TGTGCCAGCAGCTTAGAAGTACAGGGGAGTTACGAGCAGTACTTC
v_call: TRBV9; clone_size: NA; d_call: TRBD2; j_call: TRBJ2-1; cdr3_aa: CASSVEKREGRNEQFF; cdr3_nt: TGTGCCAGCAGCGTAGAGAAGCGGGAGGGCAGAAATGAGCAGTTCTTC
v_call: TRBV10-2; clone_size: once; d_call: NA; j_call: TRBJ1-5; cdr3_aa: CASSDSLGKQPQHF; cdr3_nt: TGCGCCAGCAGTGATAGTCTAGGGAAACAGCCCCAGCATTTT
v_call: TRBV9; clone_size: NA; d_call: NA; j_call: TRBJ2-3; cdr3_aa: CASSVGVYSTDTQYF; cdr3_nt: TGTGCCAGCAGCGTAGGGGTCTATAGCACAGATACGCAGTATTTT
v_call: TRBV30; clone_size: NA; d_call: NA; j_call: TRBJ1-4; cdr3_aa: CAWSTAGAEKLFF; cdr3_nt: TGTGCCTGGAGTACCGCAGGCGCTGAAAAACTGTTTTTT
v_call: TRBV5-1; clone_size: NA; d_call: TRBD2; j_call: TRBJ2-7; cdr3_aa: CASSPEGTSGRAVSYEQYF; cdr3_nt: TGCGCCAGCAGCCCTGAGGGGACTAGCGGGAGGGCCGTATCCTACGAGCAGTACTTC
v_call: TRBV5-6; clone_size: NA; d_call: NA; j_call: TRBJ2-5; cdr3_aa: CASSLRETQYF; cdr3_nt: TGTGCCAGCAGCTTAAGGGAGACCCAGTACTTC
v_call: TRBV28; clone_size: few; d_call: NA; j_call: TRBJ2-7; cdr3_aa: CASSAPGRFPYEQYF; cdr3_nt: TGTGCCAGCAGTGCCCCCGGCAGGTTCCCCTACGAGCAGTACTTC
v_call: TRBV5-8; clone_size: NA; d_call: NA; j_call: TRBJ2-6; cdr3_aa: CASSYREANVLTF; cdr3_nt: TGTGCCAGCAGCTATCGTGAGGCCAACGTCCTGACTTTC
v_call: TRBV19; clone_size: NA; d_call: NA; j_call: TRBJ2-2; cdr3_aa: CASSIERNTGELFF; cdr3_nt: TGTGCCAGTAGTATAGAAAGGAACACCGGGGAGCTGTTTTTT
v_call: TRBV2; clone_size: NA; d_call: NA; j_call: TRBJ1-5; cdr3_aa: CASSDQGMYSNQPQHF; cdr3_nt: TGTGCCAGCAGTGACCAGGGAATGTATAGCAATCAGCCCCAGCATTTT
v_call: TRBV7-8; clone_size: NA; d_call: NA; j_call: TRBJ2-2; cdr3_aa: CASSEVGPGTGELFF; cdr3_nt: TGTGCCAGCAGCGAAGTAGGACCGGGGACCGGGGAGCTGTTTTTT
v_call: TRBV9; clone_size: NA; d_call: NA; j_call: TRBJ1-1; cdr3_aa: CASSGQSNTEAFF; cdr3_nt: TGTGCCAGCAGCGGCCAGTCGAACACTGAAGCTTTCTTT
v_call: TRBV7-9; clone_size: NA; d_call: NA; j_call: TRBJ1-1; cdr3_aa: CASSLWGNTEAFF; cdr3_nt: TGTGCCAGCAGCTTATGGGGGAACACTGAAGCTTTCTTT
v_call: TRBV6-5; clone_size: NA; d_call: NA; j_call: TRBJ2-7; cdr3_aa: CASRFAGAATGEQYF; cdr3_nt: TGTGCCAGCAGATTCGCCGGGGCCGCTACTGGGGAGCAGTACTTC